This T cell receptor (beta chain) was sequenced during a study of T cell responses to AZD1222 COVID-19 vaccine. This clone was detected only once. The table came from immunoSEQ multiplex PCR; TCRdb's copy has only in-frame clones and leaves some out. The sample lists about 140,000 clones; about 89% were seen once. The CDR3 consists of 17 residues. V gave up 1 base and J gave up 1 base, with 17 bases separating them. The germline gives CDR1 SGHVS, CDR2 FQNEAQ. The V call is TRBV7-8, the J call TRBJ2-7; D may be TRBD1 (6 bases). This receptor was obtained from an adult who received the MenACWY meningococcal vaccine as a control. The sequenced sample was peripheral blood, obtained 28 days after the second dose of the MenACWY control vaccine. The CDR3 here is CASSLGGWDILSYEQYF. The CDR3 DNA sequence: TGTGCCAGCAGCTTAGGTGGCTGGGACATCTTATCCTACGAGCAGTACTTC.